This TCR beta chain was captured in a study of early T cells in non-severe SARS-CoV-2 infection. Study-wide findings and caveats: The study's VDJdb matching favored anti-spike CD8 responses and missed private and CD4 specificities.

Trimming removed 4 bases at V and 1 base at J, with 10 bases between. Germline values: CDR1 GTSNPN, CDR2 SVGIG (reference sequence). The CDR3 extends over 13 amino acids. TCRdb analysed the 5' RACE reads with MiXCR anew, one entry per CDR3 protein. Found here are about 64,000 distinct CDR3 sequences, over 9% of them singletons; the top ten hold 2.5% to 3.5%. This clonotype was counted only a few times. Its antigen remains unknown. Sequencing was performed on whole blood, taken at baseline. This rearrangement joins TRBV30 to TRBJ1-1; D is perhaps TRBD1 (5 bases). This clonotype was sampled from an adult who was a healthcare worker with PCR-confirmed SARS-CoV-2 infection or an uninfected control (not recorded which). DNA of the CDR3: TGTGCCTGGATAGGGGCGGGGAACACTGAAGCTTTCTTT. It codes for CAWIGAGNTEAFF.